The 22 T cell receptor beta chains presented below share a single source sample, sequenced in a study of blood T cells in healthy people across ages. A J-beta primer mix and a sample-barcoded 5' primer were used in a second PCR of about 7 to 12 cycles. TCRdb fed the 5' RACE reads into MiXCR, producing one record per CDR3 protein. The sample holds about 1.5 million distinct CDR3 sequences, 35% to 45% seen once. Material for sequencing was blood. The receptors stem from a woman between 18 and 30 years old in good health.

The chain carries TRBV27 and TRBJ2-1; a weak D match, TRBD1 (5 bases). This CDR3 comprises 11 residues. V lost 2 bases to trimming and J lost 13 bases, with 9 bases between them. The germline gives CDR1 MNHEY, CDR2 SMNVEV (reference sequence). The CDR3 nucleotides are TGTGCCAGCAGTTTAAGGGGTTTTCAGTTCTTC. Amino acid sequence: CASSLRGFQFF.

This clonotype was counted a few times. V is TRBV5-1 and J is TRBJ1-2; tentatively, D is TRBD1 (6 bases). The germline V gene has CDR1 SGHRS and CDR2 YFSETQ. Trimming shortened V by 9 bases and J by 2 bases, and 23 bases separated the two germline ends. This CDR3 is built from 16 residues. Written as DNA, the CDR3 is TGCGCCAAGCTCCTGCTTTTCCGGGGGCCCAACTATGGCTACACCTTC. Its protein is CAKLLLFRGPNYGYTF.

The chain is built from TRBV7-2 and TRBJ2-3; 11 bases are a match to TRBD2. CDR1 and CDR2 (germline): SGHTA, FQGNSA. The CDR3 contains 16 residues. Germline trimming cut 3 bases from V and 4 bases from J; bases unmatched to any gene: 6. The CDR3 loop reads CASSFRLAGSSDTQYF. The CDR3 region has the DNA TGTGCCAGCAGCTTCCGACTAGCGGGGTCGTCAGATACGCAGTATTTT.

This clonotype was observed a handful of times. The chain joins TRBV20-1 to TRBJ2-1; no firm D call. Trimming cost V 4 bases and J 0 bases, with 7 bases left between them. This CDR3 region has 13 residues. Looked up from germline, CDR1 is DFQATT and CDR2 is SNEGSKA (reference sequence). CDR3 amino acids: CSATRSSYNEQFF. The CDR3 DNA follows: TGCAGTGCTACCAGGAGCTCCTACAATGAGCAGTTCTTC.

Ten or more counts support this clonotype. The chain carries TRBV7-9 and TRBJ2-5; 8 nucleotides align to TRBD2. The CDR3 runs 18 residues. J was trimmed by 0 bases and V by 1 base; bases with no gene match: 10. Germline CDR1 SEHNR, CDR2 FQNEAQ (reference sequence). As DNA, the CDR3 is TGTGCCAGCAGCTTAGATGTCGGCGGGGGGATGTACCAAGAGACCCAGTACTTC. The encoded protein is CASSLDVGGGMYQETQYF.

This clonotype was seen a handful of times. The CDR3 DNA sequence: TGTGCCAGCAGTAAGACTAGCAGGGAAGAGACCCAGTACTTC. Protein product: CASSKTSREETQYF. The chain links TRBV6-6 to TRBJ2-5; 7 bases are shared with TRBD2. Germline CDR1 is MNHNY and CDR2 is SVGAGI (reference sequence). The junction had 6 bases not matched to a gene; V was cut back by 5 bases and J by 3 bases. This CDR3 is built from 14 residues.

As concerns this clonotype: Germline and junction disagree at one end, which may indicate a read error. CDR3 loop: CASSLTSGNHPQHF. CDR3 DNA: TGCGCCAGCAGCTTGACTAGCGGGAATCATCCCCAGCATTTT. This chain uses TRBV5-1 with TRBJ1-5, with unresolved D. This CDR3 has 14 residues. Germline V gene sequence: CDR1 SGHRS, CDR2 YFSETQ.

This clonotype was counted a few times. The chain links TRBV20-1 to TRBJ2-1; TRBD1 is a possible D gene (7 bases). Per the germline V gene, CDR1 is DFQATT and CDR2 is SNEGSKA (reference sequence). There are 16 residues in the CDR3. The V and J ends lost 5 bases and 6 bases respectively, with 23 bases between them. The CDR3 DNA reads TGCAGTGCTGTAGAGCCCAGGACAGGAGGGGCCAATGAGCAGTTCTTC. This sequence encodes CSAVEPRTGGANEQFF.

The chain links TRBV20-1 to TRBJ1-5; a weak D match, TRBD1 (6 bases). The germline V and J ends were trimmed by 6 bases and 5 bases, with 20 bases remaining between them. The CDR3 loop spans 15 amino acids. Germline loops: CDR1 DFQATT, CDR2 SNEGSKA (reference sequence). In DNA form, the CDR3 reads TGCAGTGCCATAGCCCCCGCACAGGGAGATCAGCCCCAGCATTTT. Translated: CSAIAPAQGDQPQHF.

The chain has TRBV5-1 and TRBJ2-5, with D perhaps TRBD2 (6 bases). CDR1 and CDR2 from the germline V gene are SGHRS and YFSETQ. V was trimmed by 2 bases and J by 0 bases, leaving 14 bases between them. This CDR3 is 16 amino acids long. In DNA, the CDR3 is TGCGCCAGCAGCTTTCTACGTAGCGGCCACCAAGAGACCCAGTACTTC. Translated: CASSFLRSGHQETQYF.

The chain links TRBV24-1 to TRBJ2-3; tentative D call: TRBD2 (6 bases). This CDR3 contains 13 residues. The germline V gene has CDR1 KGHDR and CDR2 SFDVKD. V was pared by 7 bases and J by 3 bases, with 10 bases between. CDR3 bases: TGTGCCACCAGGAAGGGGAGGACAGATACGCAGTATTTT. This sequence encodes CATRKGRTDTQYF.

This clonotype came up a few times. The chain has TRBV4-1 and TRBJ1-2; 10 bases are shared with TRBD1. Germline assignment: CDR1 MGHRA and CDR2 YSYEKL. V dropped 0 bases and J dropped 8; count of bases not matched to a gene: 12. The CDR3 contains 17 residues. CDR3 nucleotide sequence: TGCGCCAGCAGCCAAGAATTCTGGGACAGGGGAATTCGCGGCTACACCTTC. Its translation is CASSQEFWDRGIRGYTF.

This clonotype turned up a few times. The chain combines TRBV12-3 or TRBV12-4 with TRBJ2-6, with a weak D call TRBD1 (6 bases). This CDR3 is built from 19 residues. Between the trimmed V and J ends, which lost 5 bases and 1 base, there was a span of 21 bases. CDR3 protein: CASSHSTGLLDSGANVLTF. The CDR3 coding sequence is TGTGCCAGCAGTCATTCGACAGGTCTGTTAGATTCTGGGGCCAACGTCCTGACTTTC.

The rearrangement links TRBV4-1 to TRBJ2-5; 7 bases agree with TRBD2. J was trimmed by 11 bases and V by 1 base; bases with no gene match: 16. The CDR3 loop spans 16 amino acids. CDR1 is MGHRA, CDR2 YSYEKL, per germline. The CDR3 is CASSQALAAAYNEQYF. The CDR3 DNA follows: TGCGCCAGCAGCCAAGCTCTAGCGGCAGCCTACAATGAGCAGTACTTC.

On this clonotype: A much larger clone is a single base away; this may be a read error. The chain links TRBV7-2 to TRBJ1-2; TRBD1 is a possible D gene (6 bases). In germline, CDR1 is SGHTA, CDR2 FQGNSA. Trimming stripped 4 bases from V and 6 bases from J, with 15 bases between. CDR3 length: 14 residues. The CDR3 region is CASSWGAGGDGYTF. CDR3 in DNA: TGTGCCAGCAGCTGGGGGGCAGGTGGGGATGGCTACACCTTC.

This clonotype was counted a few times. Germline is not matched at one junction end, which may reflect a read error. The CDR3 protein is CASSSTGTGGPANHGYTF. CDR3 DNA: TGCGCCAGCAGCTCAACCGGGACAGGGGGACCAGCTAACCATGGCTACACCTTC. The gene calls are TRBV5-1 and TRBJ1-2; 11 nucleotides match TRBD1. The CDR3 runs 18 residues. Germline V gene lookup returns CDR1 SGHRS and CDR2 YFSETQ.

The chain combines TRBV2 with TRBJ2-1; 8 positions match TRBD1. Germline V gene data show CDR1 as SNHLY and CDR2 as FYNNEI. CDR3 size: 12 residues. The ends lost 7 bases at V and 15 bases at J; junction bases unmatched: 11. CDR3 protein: CASTTDREGVFF. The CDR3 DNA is TGTGCCAGCACTACGGACAGGGAAGGTGTGTTCTTC.

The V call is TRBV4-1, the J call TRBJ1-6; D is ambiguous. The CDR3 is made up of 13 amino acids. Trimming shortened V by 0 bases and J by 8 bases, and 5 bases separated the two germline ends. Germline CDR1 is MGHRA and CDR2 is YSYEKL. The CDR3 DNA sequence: TGCGCCAGCAGCCAAGATGTACATTCACCCCTCCACTTT. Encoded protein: CASSQDVHSPLHF.

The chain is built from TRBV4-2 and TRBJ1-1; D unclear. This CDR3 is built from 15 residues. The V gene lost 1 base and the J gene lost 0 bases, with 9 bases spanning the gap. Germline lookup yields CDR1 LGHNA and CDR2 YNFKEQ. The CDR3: CASSQGGRLNTEAFF. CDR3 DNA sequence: TGTGCCAGCAGCCAAGGGGGAAGGCTGAACACTGAAGCTTTCTTT.

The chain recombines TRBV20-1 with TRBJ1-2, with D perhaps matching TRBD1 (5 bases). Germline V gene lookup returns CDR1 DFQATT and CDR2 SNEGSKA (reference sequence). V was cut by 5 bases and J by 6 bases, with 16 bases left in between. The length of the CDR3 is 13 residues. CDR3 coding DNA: TGCAGTGCTCTGACGGGGACCATTGATGGCTACACCTTC. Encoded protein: CSALTGTIDGYTF.

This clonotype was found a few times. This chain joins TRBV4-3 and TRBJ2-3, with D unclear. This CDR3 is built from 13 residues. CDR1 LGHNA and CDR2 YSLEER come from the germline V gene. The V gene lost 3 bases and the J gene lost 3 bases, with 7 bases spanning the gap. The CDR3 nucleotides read TGCGCCAGCAGCCACCGCAGGACAGATACGCAGTATTTT. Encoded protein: CASSHRRTDTQYF.

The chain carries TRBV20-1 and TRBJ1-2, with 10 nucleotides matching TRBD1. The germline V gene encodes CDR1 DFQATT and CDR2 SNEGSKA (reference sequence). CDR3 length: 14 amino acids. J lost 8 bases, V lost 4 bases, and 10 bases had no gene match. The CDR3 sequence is CSAIEDRGLKGYTF. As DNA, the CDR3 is TGCAGTGCTATAGAAGACAGGGGGCTGAAGGGCTACACCTTC.